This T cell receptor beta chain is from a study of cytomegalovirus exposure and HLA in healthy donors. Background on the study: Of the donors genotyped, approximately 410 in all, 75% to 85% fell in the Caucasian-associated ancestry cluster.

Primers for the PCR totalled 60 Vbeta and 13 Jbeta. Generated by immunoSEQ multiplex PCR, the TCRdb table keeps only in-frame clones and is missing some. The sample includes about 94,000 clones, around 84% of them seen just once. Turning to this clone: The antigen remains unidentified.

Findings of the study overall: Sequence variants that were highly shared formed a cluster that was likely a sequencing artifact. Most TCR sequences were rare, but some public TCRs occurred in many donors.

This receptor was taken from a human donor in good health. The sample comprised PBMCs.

Written as DNA, the CDR3 is TGTGCCAGCAGTCCACCGACGGGCACTGAAGCTTTCTTT. This codes for CASSPPTGTEAFF. This chain uses TRBV28 with TRBJ1-1; no clear D. The germline gives CDR1 MDHEN, CDR2 SYDVKM. The length of the CDR3 is 13 residues. The V end was cut by 5 bases, the J end by 4 bases, with 11 bases between.